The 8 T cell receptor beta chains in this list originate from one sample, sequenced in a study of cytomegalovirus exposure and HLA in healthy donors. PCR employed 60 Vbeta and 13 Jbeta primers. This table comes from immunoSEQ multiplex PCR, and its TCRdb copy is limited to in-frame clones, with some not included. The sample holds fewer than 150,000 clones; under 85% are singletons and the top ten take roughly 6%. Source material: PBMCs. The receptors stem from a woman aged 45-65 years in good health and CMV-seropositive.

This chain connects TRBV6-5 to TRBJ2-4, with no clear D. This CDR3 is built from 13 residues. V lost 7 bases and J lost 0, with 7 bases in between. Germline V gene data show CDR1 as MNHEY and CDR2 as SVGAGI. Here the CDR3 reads CASKPRAKNIQYF. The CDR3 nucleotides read TGTGCCAGCAAGCCCCGAGCCAAAAACATTCAGTACTTC.

The chain's CDR3 is CATSQGAGQPQHF. The DNA for the CDR3 is TGTGCCACCAGCCAGGGGGCGGGTCAGCCCCAGCATTTT. The chain links TRBV15 to TRBJ1-5; 8 bases agree with TRBD1. V lost 5 bases to trimming and J lost 6 bases; unmatched junction nucleotides: 3. Per the germline V gene, CDR1 is LNHNV and CDR2 is YYDKDF (reference sequence). The CDR3 loop spans 13 amino acids.

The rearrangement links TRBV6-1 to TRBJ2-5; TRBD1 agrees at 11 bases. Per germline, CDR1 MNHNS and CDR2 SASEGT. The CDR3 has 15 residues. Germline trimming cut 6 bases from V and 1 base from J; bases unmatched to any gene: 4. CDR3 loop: CASRRDRGTQETQYF. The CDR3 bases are TGTGCCAGCAGACGGGACAGGGGGACCCAAGAGACCCAGTACTTC.

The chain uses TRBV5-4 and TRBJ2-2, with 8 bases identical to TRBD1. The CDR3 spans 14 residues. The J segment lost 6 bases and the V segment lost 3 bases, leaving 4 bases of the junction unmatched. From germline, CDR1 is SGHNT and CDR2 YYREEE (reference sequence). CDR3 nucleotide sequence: TGTGCCAGCAGCTCACGGACAGGGCCCGGGGAGCTGTTTTTT. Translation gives CASSSRTGPGELFF.

This chain's CDR3 is CASRRGQNEQFF. CDR3 sequence (DNA): TGTGCCAGCAGAAGAGGGCAAAATGAGCAGTTCTTC. J is TRBJ2-1 and V is TRBV6-6; weak D call: TRBD2 (5 bases). The germline gives CDR1 MNHNY, CDR2 SVGAGI (reference sequence). Trimming left V 6 bases short and J 7 bases short, with 10 bases between. This CDR3 comprises 12 residues.

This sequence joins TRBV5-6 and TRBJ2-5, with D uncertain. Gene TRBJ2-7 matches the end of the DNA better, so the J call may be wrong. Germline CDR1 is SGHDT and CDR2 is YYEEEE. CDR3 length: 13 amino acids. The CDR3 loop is CASSLQRSYEQYF. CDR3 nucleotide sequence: TGTGCCAGCAGCTTGCAGCGCTCCTACGAGCAGTACTTC.

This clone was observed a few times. CDR3 sequence: CSVSSGGTQQYF. The DNA for the CDR3 is TGCAGCGTTTCTAGCGGGGGTACGCAGCAGTACTTC. The chain is built from TRBV29-1 and TRBJ2-7, with 10 positions matching TRBD2. The CDR3 contains 12 residues. J lost 8 bases, V lost 5 bases, and 6 bases had no gene match. Looked up from germline, CDR1 is SQVTM and CDR2 is ANQGSEA.

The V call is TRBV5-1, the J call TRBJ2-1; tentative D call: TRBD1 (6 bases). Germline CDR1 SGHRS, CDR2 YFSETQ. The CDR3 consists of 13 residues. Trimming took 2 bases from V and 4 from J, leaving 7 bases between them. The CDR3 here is CASSFGQYNEQFF. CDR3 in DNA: TGCGCCAGCAGCTTTGGACAGTACAATGAGCAGTTCTTC. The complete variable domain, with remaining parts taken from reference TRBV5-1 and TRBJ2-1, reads KAGVTQTPRYLIKTRGQQVTLSCSPISGHRSVSWYQQTPGQGLQFLFEYFSETQRNKGNFPGRFSGRQFSNSRSEMNVSTLELGDSALYLCASSFGQYNEQFFGPGTRLTVL.